This T cell receptor (beta chain) came from a study of T cells in Graves' hyperthyroidism and ophthalmopathy. Findings and limits, study-wide: With a median lead of around 6.7 months before onset, the model predicted ophthalmopathy.

The diagnostic basis comprised clinical symptoms, serum thyroxine and TRAb, thyroid ultrasound and orbital computed tomography. Remarks on this clonotype: Its antigen is unknown.

Authors of the study amplified TCR beta CDR3 regions from RNA transcripts. Initially, a first-round RT-PCR of the TCR CDR3 employed the HTBI primer set. TCRdb re-called the multiplex PCR reads through MiXCR, storing one row per CDR3 protein. The sample carries about 610,000 distinct CDR3 sequences, roughly 14% recorded once. The CDR3 has 16 amino acids. V gave up 3 bases and J gave up 5 bases; unmatched junction bases: 10. The rearrangement uses TRBV12-3 or TRBV12-4 and TRBJ2-5; 9 bases agree with TRBD2. The TCR comes from a middle-aged woman with Graves' ophthalmopathy. The sequencing sample was made of blood. CDR3 loop: CASSFGPSGKVETQYF. The CDR3 DNA reads TGTGCCAGCAGTTTTGGTCCTAGCGGGAAAGTCGAGACCCAGTACTTC.